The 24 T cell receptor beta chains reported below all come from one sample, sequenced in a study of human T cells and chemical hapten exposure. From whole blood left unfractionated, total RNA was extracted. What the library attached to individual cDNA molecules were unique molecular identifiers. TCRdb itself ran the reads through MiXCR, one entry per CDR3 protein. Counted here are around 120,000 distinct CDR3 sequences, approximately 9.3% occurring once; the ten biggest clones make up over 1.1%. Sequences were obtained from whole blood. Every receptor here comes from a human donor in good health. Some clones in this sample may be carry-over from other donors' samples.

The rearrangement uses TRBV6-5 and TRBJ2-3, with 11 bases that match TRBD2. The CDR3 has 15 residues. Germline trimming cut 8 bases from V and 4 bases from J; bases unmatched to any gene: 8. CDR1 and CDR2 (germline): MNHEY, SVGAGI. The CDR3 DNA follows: TGTGCCAGCTTAGCGGGAGGGCCGAATTCAGATACGCAGTATTTT. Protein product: CASLAGGPNSDTQYF.

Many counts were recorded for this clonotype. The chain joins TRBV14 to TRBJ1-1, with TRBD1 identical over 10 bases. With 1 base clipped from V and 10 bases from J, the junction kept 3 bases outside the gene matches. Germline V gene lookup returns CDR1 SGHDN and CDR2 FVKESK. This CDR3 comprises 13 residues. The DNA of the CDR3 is TGTGCCAGCAGCCAAGGTGACAGGGGGCGAGCTTTCTTT. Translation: CASSQGDRGRAFF.

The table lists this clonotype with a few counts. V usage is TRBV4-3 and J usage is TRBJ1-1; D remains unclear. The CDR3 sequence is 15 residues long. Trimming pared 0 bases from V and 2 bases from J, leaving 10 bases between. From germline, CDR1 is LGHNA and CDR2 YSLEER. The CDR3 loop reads CASSQEVSLNTEAFF. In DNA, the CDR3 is TGCGCCAGCAGCCAAGAAGTTAGTCTAAACACTGAAGCTTTCTTT.

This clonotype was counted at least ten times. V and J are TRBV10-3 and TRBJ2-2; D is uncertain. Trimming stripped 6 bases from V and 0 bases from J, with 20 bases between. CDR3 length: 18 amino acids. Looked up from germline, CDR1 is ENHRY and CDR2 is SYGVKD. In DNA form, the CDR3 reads TGTGCCATCAGGGTAGGACGGCCCGATATTTCGAACACCGGGGAGCTGTTTTTT. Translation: CAIRVGRPDISNTGELFF.

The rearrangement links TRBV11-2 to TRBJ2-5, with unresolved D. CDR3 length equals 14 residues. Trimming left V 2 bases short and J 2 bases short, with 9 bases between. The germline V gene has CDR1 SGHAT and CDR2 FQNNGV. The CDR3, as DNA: TGTGCCAGCAGCTTATCAGACGGACAAGAGACCCAGTACTTC. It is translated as CASSLSDGQETQYF.

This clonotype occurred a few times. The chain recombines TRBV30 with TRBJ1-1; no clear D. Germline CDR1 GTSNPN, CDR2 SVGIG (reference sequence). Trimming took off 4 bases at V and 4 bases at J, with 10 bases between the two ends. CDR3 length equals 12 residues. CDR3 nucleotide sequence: TGTGCCTGGATAGGGCTCGCCACTGAAGCTTTCTTT. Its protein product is CAWIGLATEAFF.

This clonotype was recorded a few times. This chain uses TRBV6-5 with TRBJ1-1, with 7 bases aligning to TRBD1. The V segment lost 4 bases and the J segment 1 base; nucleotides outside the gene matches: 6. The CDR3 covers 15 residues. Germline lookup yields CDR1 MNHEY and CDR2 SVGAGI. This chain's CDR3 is CASSFDRVWNTEAFF. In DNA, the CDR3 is TGTGCCAGCAGTTTCGACAGGGTTTGGAACACTGAAGCTTTCTTT.

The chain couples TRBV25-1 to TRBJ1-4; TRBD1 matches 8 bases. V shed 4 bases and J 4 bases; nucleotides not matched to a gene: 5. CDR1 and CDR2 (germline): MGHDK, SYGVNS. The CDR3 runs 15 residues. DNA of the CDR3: TGTGCCAGCAGTGCCTATGACAGGGGTAATGAAAAACTGTTTTTT. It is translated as CASSAYDRGNEKLFF.

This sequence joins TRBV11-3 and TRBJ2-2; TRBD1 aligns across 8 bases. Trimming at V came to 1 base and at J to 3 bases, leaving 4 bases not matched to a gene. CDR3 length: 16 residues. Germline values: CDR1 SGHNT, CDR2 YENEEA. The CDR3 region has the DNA TGTGCCAGCAGCTTAGTGGGACAGGCCTACACCGGGGAGCTGTTTTTT. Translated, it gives CASSLVGQAYTGELFF.

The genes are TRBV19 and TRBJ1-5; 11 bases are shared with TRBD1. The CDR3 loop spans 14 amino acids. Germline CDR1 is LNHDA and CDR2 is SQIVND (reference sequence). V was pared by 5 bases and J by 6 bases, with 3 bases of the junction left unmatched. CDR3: CASSGTGGGQPQHF. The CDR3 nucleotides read TGTGCCAGTAGTGGGACAGGGGGAGGTCAGCCCCAGCATTTT.

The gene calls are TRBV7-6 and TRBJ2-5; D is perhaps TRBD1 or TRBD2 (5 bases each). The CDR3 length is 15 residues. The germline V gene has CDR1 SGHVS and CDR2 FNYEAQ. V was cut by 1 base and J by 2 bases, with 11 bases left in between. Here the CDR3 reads CASSLGGTEQETQYF. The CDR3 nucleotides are TGTGCCAGCAGCTTAGGAGGGACCGAGCAAGAGACCCAGTACTTC.

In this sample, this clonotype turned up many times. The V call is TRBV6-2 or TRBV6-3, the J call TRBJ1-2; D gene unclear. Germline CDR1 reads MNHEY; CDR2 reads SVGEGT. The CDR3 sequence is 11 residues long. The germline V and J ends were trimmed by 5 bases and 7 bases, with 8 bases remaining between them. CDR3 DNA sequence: TGTGCCAGCAGTAGGCGTCTTGGCTACACCTTC. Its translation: CASSRRLGYTF.

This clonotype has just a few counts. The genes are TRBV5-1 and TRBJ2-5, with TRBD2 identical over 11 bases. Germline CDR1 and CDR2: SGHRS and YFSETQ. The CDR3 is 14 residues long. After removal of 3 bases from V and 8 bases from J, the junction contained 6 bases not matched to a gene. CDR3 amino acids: CASSSGLADVTQYF. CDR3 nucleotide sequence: TGCGCCAGCAGCTCGGGACTAGCGGACGTCACCCAGTACTTC.

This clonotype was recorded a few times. Here the CDR3 reads CASSADGAENTGELFF. The DNA of the CDR3 is TGTGCCAGCAGTGCAGATGGCGCGGAGAACACCGGGGAGCTGTTTTTT. This chain connects TRBV12-3 or TRBV12-4 to TRBJ2-2; D remains unclear. This CDR3 is 16 amino acids long. With 5 bases removed from V and 1 base from J, the gap between germline ends came to 14 bases.

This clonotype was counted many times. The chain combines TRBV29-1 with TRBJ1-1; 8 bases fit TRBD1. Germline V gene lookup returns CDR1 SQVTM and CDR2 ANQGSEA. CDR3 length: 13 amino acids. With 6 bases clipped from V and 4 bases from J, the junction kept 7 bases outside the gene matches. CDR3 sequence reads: CSVLTGGGTEAFF. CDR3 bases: TGCAGCGTCCTCACAGGGGGAGGCACTGAAGCTTTCTTT.

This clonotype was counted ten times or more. The CDR3 is CASSLITGDGYTF. CDR3 in DNA: TGTGCCAGCAGCTTAATCACAGGGGATGGCTACACCTTC. This chain connects TRBV7-3 to TRBJ1-2; 7 bases match TRBD1. Germline V gene data show CDR1 as SGHTA and CDR2 as FQGTGA. The CDR3 consists of 13 residues. With V trimmed by 1 base and J by 6 bases, 2 bases remained unmatched.

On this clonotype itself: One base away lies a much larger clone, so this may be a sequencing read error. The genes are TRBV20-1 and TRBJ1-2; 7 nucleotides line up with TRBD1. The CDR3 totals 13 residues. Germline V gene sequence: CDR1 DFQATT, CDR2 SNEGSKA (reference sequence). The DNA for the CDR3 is TGCAGTGTTAGACCGGGACAGTCCTATGGCTACACCTTC. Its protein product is CSVRPGQSYGYTF.

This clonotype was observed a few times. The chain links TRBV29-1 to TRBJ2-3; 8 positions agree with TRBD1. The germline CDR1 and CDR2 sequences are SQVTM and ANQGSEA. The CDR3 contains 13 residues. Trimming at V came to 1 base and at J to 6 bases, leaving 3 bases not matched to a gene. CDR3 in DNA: TGCAGCGTTGAAGGGACAGGGCTCGATACGCAGTATTTT. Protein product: CSVEGTGLDTQYF.

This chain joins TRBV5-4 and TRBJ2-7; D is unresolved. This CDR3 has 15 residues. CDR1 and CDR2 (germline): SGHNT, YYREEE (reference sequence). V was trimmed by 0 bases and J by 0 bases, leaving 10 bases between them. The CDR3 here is CASSLAPRVSYEQYF. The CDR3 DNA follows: TGTGCCAGCAGCTTGGCCCCTCGAGTCTCCTACGAGCAGTACTTC.

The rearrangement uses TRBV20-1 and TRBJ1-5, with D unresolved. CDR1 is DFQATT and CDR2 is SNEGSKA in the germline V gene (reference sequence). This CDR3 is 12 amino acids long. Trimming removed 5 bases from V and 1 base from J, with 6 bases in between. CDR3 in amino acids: CSARPSNQPQHF. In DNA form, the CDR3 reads TGCAGTGCTCGCCCGAGCAATCAGCCCCAGCATTTT.

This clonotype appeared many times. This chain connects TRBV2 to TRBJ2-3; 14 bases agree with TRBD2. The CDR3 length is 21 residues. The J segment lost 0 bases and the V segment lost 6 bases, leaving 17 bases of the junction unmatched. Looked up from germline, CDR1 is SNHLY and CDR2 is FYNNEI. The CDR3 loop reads CASSGTSGSWGPSPSTDTQYF. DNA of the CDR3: TGTGCCAGCAGCGGGACTAGCGGGAGTTGGGGACCTTCTCCTAGCACAGATACGCAGTATTTT.

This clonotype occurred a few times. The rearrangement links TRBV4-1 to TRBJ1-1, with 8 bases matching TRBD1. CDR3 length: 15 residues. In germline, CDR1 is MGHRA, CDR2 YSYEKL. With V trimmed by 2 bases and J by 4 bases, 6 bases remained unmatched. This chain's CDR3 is CASSQTQGAGTEAFF. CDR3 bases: TGCGCCAGCAGCCAAACTCAGGGGGCAGGCACTGAAGCTTTCTTT.

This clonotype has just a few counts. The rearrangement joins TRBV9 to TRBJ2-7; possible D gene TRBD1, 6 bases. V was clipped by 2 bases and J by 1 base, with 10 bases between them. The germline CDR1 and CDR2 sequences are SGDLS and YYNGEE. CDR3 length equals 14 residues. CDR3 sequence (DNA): TGTGCCAGCAGCGTCTCCGGACAGTCCTACGAGCAGTACTTC. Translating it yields CASSVSGQSYEQYF. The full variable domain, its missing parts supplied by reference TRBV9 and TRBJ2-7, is DSGVTQTPKHLITATGQRVTLRCSPRSGDLSVYWYQQSLDQGLQFLIQYYNGEERAKGNILERFSAQQFPDLHSELNLSSLELGDSALYFCASSVSGQSYEQYFGPGTRLTVT.

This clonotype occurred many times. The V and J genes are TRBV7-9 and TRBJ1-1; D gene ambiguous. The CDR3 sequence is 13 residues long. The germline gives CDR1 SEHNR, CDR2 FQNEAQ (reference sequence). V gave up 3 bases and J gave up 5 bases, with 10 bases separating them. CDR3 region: CASSFPIGTEAFF. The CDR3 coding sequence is TGTGCCAGCAGCTTTCCCATCGGTACTGAAGCTTTCTTT. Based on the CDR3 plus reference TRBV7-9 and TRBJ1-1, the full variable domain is DTGVSQNPRHKITKRGQNVTFRCDPISEHNRLYWYRQTLGQGPEFLTYFQNEAQLEKSRLLSDRFSAERPKGSFSTLEIQRTEQGDSAMYLCASSFPIGTEAFFGQGTRLTVV.